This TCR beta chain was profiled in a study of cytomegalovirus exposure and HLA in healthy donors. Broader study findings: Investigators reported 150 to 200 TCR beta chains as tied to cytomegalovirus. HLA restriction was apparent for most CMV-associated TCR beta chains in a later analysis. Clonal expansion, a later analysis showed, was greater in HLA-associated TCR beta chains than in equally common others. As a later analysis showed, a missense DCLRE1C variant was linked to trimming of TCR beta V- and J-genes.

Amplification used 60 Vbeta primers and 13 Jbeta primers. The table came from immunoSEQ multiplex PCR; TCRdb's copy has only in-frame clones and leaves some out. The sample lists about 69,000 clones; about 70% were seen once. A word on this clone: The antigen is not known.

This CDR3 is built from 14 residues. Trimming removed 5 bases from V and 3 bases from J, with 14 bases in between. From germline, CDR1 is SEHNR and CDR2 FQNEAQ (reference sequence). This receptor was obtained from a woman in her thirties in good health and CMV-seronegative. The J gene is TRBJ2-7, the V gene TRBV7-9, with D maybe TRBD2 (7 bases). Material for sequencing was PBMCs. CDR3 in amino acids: CASSLGAGVYEQYF. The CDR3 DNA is TGTGCCAGCAGCCTGGGGGCGGGGGTCTACGAGCAGTACTTC.